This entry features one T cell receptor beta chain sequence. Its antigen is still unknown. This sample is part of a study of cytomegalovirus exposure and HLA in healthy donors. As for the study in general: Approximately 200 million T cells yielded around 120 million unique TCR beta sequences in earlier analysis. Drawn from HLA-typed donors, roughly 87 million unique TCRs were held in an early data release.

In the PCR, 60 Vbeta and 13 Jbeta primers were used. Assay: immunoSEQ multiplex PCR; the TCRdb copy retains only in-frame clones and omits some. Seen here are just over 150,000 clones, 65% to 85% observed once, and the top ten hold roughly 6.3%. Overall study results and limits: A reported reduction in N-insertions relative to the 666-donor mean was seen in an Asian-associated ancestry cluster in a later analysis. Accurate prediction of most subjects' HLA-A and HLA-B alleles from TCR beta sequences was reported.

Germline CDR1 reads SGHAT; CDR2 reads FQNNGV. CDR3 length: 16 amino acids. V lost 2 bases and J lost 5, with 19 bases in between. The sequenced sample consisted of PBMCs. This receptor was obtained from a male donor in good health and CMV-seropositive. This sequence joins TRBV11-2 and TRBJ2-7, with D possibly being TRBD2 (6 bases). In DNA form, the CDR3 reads TGTGCCAGCAGCTTAAGGAGGGACCCTTCTCTCGACGAGCAGTACTTC. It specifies CASSLRRDPSLDEQYF.